In this sample, the clone carrying this TCR beta chain turned up once. Trimming shortened V by 2 bases and J by 3 bases, and 7 bases separated the two germline ends. The CDR3 totals 13 residues. Germline V gives CDR1 ENHRY, CDR2 SYGVKD. This sample is drawn from a study of early T cells in non-severe SARS-CoV-2 infection. TCRdb re-derived calls from the 5' RACE reads in MiXCR, one entry per CDR3 protein. The sample has about 70,000 distinct CDR3 sequences, more than 10% seen once. This clonotype was obtained from an adult who was a healthcare worker with PCR-confirmed SARS-CoV-2 infection or an uninfected control (not recorded which). The donor label of this sample is uncertain. This sequence joins TRBV10-3 and TRBJ2-5; D gene uncertain. Material: whole blood, obtained at baseline. The chain's CDR3 is CAISEHGEETQYF. The CDR3 DNA is TGTGCCATCAGTGAGCATGGGGAAGAGACCCAGTACTTC.